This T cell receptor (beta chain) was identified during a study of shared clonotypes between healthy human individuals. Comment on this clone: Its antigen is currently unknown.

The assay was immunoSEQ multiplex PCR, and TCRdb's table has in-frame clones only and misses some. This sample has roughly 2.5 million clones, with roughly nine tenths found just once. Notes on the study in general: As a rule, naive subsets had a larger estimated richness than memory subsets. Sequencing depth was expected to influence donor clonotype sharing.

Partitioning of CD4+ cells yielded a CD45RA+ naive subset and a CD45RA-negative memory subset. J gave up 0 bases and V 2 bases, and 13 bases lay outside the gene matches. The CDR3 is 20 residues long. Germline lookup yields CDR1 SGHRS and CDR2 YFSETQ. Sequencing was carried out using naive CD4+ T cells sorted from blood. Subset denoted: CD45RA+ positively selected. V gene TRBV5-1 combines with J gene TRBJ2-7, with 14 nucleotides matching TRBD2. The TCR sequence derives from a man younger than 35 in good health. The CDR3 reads CASSFPRLAGGQEYSYEQYF. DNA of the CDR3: TGCGCCAGCAGCTTTCCTCGACTAGCGGGAGGGCAGGAGTACTCCTACGAGCAGTACTTC.